A selection of T cell receptor beta chains follows, all from one sample in a study of patients and donors after allogeneic stem cell transplantation. TCRdb reprocessed the RT-PCR reads via MiXCR and lists one record per CDR3 protein. The sample carries a few hundred thousand distinct CDR3 sequences, 38% recorded once. Sequenced: blood, either unsorted or a sorted T cell fraction (not recorded which). Source of these receptors: a human donor who was either an allogeneic HSCT recipient or a stem cell or donor lymphocyte infusion donor (not recorded which). It is not recorded whose cells these are; they may come from a transplant donor. The CDR3 runs from the conserved cysteine through the conserved F or W. Fields, in order: J gene, D gene, V gene, clone size, CDR3 DNA, CDR3 protein. The D gene is left open where the match is weak. Clone size, where shown, is once, few, many, or a class for clones that have expanded.

J: TRBJ2-1
D: NA
V: TRBV2
size: few
DNA: TGTGCCAGCAGTGTTCTAGCGTACAATGAGCAGTTCTTC
CDR3: CASSVLAYNEQFF

J: TRBJ1-2
D: NA
V: TRBV10-3
size: NA
DNA: TGTGCCATCAGTGATTATAAGTCGGCTAACTATGGCTACACCTTC
CDR3: CAISDYKSANYGYTF

J: TRBJ2-2
D: TRBD2
V: TRBV7-9
size: few
DNA: TGTGCCAGCAGCTTCCGCCGCGGGGGGTCCGGGGAGCTGTTTTTT
CDR3: CASSFRRGGSGELFF

J: TRBJ1-4
D: NA
V: TRBV9
size: few
DNA: TGTGCCAGCAGCGTAGGGATTAAGGGGGGCCGTAATGAAAAACTGTTTTTT
CDR3: CASSVGIKGGRNEKLFF

J: TRBJ1-2
D: NA
V: TRBV3-1
size: once
DNA: TGTGCCAGCAGCCAAGATGGTGCAGGGAGAAGCTACACCTTC
CDR3: CASSQDGAGRSYTF

J: TRBJ2-2
D: NA
V: TRBV12-3/TRBV12-4
size: NA
DNA: TGTGCCAGCAGTCCCGGGGCAGTTAACACCGGGGAGCTGTTTTTT
CDR3: CASSPGAVNTGELFF

J: TRBJ2-3
D: NA
V: TRBV4-1
size: NA
DNA: TGCGCCAGCAGCCCCTTTGGAGGGTCAACGCAGTATTTT
CDR3: CASSPFGGSTQYF

J: TRBJ2-3
D: NA
V: TRBV12-3/TRBV12-4
size: NA
DNA: TGTGCCAGCCGGGAAAAAACGAACACAGATACGCAGTATTTT
CDR3: CASREKTNTDTQYF

J: TRBJ2-4
D: NA
V: TRBV12-3/TRBV12-4
size: NA
DNA: TGTGCCAGCAGTTTATGGTATTGGAACATTCAGTACTTC
CDR3: CASSLWYWNIQYF

J: TRBJ2-7
D: NA
V: TRBV29-1
size: NA
DNA: TGCAGCGTTGTAATAGGCAGGGACCCCTACGAGCAGTACTTC
CDR3: CSVVIGRDPYEQYF